The rows below give T cell receptor beta chains drawn from one sample of a study of T cells in Graves' hyperthyroidism and ophthalmopathy. MiXCR, applied by TCRdb to the multiplex PCR reads, yields one record per CDR3 protein. The data show a few hundred thousand distinct CDR3 sequences, around 15% seen once. Sequencing was done on a sample of blood. The receptor source for this set is a woman aged 40 to 50 with Graves' ophthalmopathy. Both conserved end residues are trimmed from each CDR3.

J gene: TRBJ1-6
V gene: TRBV7-9
CDR3 length: 11
CDR3 protein: ASSLNSGVGFH

J gene: TRBJ1-1
V gene: TRBV6-2/TRBV6-3
CDR3 length: 14
CDR3 protein: ASSYRQGARNTEAF

J gene: TRBJ1-6
V gene: TRBV5-6
CDR3 length: 14
CDR3 protein: ASSSIRQRRNSPLH

J gene: TRBJ2-4
V gene: TRBV2
CDR3 length: 14
CDR3 protein: ASGLEGFLAKNIQY

J gene: TRBJ2-5
V gene: TRBV5-1
CDR3 length: 14
CDR3 protein: ASSVPGTGTQETQY

J gene: TRBJ2-1
V gene: TRBV19
CDR3 length: 11
CDR3 protein: ATSVPGLAGQF

J gene: TRBJ2-2
V gene: TRBV27
CDR3 length: 13
CDR3 protein: ASCASGANTGELF

J gene: TRBJ2-2
V gene: TRBV3-1
CDR3 length: 15
CDR3 protein: ASSQDWGGKNTGELF

J gene: TRBJ2-7
V gene: TRBV20-1
CDR3 length: 14
CDR3 protein: SARETSGTRRLEQY

J gene: TRBJ2-5
V gene: TRBV7-6
CDR3 length: 13
CDR3 protein: ASSLDIGVQETQY

J gene: TRBJ1-2
V gene: TRBV7-9
CDR3 length: 10
CDR3 protein: ASIGLGNGYT